Presented here are 15 T cell receptor beta chains from one specimen sequenced in a study of cytomegalovirus exposure and HLA in healthy donors. This PCR relied on a set of 60 Vbeta primers and 13 Jbeta primers. Libraries were prepared by immunoSEQ multiplex PCR; TCRdb keeps only in-frame clonotypes and omits some of them. The sample holds 25,000 to 30,000 clones, approximately 62% seen once. The sequencing input was PBMCs. These receptors came from a male donor in good health and CMV-seropositive.

This clone was seen more than once but under ten times. This chain uses TRBV5-1 with TRBJ1-2; D is unclear. The CDR3 is 11 residues long. The ends were cut back, 6 bases at V and 7 bases at J, with 10 bases in the middle. CDR1 and CDR2 (germline): SGHRS, YFSETQ. CDR3 sequence reads: CASKLESGYTF. The CDR3, as DNA: TGCGCCAGCAAACTTGAGTCTGGCTACACCTTC.

V and J are TRBV11-3 and TRBJ1-5; maybe TRBD1 (6 bases). The CDR3 loop spans 13 amino acids. From germline, CDR1 is SGHNT and CDR2 YENEEA. V dropped 8 bases and J dropped 7 bases, with 15 bases sitting between them. This chain's CDR3 is CASGGGVRQPQHF. CDR3 bases: TGTGCCAGCGGAGGGGGGGTCAGGCAGCCCCAGCATTTT.

V and J are TRBV29-1 and TRBJ1-2; possibly TRBD1 for D (6 bases). The germline V gene has CDR1 SQVTM and CDR2 ANQGSEA. Between the trimmed V and J ends, which lost 6 bases and 8 bases, there was a span of 10 bases. This CDR3 comprises 10 residues. The CDR3 region is CSVGGGGYTF. The CDR3 bases are TGCAGCGTAGGCGGGGGCGGCTACACCTTC.

The chain uses TRBV27 and TRBJ1-2, with 8 nucleotides matching TRBD1. CDR1 and CDR2 from the germline V gene are MNHEY and SMNVEV (reference sequence). The J segment lost 9 bases and the V segment lost 5 bases, leaving 8 bases of the junction unmatched. The CDR3 spans 13 residues. The CDR3 region is CASSGTGLESYTF. DNA for the CDR3: TGTGCCAGCAGTGGGACAGGTTTAGAGAGCTACACCTTC.

This clone has only a few counts. The chain employs TRBV6-5 and TRBJ2-5, with D possibly matching TRBD2 (7 bases). TRBJ2-7 explains the end of the DNA better; the J call may be wrong. The CDR3 covers 16 residues. Germline V lookup: CDR1 MNHEY, CDR2 SVGAGI. The CDR3 nucleotides read TGTGCCAGCAGTTACTCTCGGGGAGGGGGATTTTACGAGCAGTACTTC. This sequence encodes CASSYSRGGGFYEQYF.

This clone was recorded a few times. The chain recombines TRBV7-9 with TRBJ2-2; no reliable D call. V lost 3 bases to trimming and J lost 4 bases, with 15 bases between them. This CDR3 region has 16 residues. Germline values: CDR1 SEHNR, CDR2 FQNEAQ (reference sequence). CDR3 protein: CASSFLASSVTGELFF. The CDR3 DNA is TGTGCCAGCAGCTTTTTGGCTTCTTCTGTCACCGGGGAGCTGTTTTTT. Full variable domain (outside the CDR3, taken from reference TRBV7-9 and TRBJ2-2): DTGVSQNPRHKITKRGQNVTFRCDPISEHNRLYWYRQTLGQGPEFLTYFQNEAQLEKSRLLSDRFSAERPKGSFSTLEIQRTEQGDSAMYLCASSFLASSVTGELFFGEGSRLTVL.

The count of this clone is one. The chain is built from TRBV5-1 and TRBJ2-7, with 7 bases aligning to TRBD2. The germline V gene encodes CDR1 SGHRS and CDR2 YFSETQ. V gave up 3 bases and J gave up 5 bases; unmatched junction bases: 11. The CDR3 is 15 amino acids. The CDR3 nucleotides are TGCGCCAGCAGCTCACCAGGGTTTGCGGGAGACGAGCAGTACTTC. Translation: CASSSPGFAGDEQYF.

The chain has TRBV6-5 and TRBJ2-7; the D is unclear. The V gene's germline CDR1 is MNHEY and CDR2 SVGAGI. The CDR3 loop spans 13 amino acids. V was shortened by 0 bases and J by 12 bases, with 15 bases between the two germline ends. CDR3: CASSYSYLFGWYF. The DNA for the CDR3 is TGTGCCAGCAGTTACTCCTACCTGTTCGGGTGGTACTTC.

The chain links TRBV14 to TRBJ2-1; TRBD1 matches at 10 bases. This CDR3 has 16 amino acids. Germline V gene lookup returns CDR1 SGHDN and CDR2 FVKESK. J was trimmed by 3 bases and V by 4 bases; bases with no gene match: 6. The CDR3 is CASSLPGQGLYNEQFF. DNA of the CDR3: TGTGCCAGCAGCCTTCCGGGACAGGGGCTCTACAATGAGCAGTTCTTC. Using reference TRBV14 and TRBJ2-1 for the parts outside the CDR3, the full variable domain is EAGVTQFPSHSVIEKGQTVTLRCDPISGHDNLYWYRRVMGKEIKFLLHFVKESKQDESGMPNNRFLAERTGGTYSTLKVQPAELEDSGVYFCASSLPGQGLYNEQFFGPGTRLTVL.

The chain employs TRBV5-6 and TRBJ1-1; no reliable D call. Germline V gene sequence: CDR1 SGHDT, CDR2 YYEEEE. CDR3 length: 15 residues. The V gene lost 1 base and the J gene lost 3 bases, with 13 bases spanning the gap. In DNA form, the CDR3 reads TGTGCCAGCAGCTTGTTAACCTCGGGTGACACTGAAGCTTTCTTT. Amino acid sequence: CASSLLTSGDTEAFF.

This clone was detected a few times. The chain uses TRBV4-1 and TRBJ1-1; D perhaps matches TRBD1 (5 bases). Germline CDR1 and CDR2: MGHRA and YSYEKL. V was pared by 1 base and J by 6 bases, with 9 bases between. This CDR3 is 13 amino acids long. The CDR3 nucleotides read TGCGCCAGCAGCCAAGTCAGGGCGTCTGAAGCTTTCTTT. It is translated as CASSQVRASEAFF.

This chain joins TRBV29-1 and TRBJ2-7; D remains ambiguous. V was trimmed by 3 bases and J by 0 bases, leaving 9 bases between them. CDR3 size: 13 residues. The V gene's germline CDR1 is SQVTM and CDR2 ANQGSEA. CDR3 nucleotide sequence: TGCAGCGTTGAGGCGCAGGACTCCTACGAGCAGTACTTC. Protein sequence: CSVEAQDSYEQYF.

The V gene is TRBV6-4, the J gene TRBJ1-5; no reliable D call. The CDR3 has 15 amino acids. CDR1 is MRHNA, CDR2 SNTAGT, per germline. V dropped 3 bases and J dropped 1 base, with 10 bases sitting between them. The CDR3 here is CASSEEAVSNQPQHF. Written as DNA, the CDR3 is TGTGCCAGCAGTGAGGAGGCCGTAAGCAATCAGCCCCAGCATTTT.

The CDR3 region is CASSPGGAGGTIYEQYF. The CDR3 region has the DNA TGTGCCAGCAGCCCCGGAGGAGCGGGGGGGACCATCTACGAGCAGTACTTC. The chain employs TRBV5-4 and TRBJ2-7; 10 bases align to TRBD2. Germline CDR1 is SGHNT and CDR2 is YYREEE (reference sequence). The junction had 13 bases not matched to a gene; V was cut back by 4 bases and J by 3 bases. The CDR3 has 17 amino acids.

The CDR3 sequence: CASSLGGGLNTEAFF. The CDR3 coding sequence is TGTGCCAGCAGCTTAGGAGGGGGCCTGAACACTGAAGCTTTCTTT. The rearrangement links TRBV5-4 to TRBJ1-1; 7 bases align to TRBD1. Germline V lookup: CDR1 SGHNT, CDR2 YYREEE (reference sequence). The CDR3 has 15 residues. V shed 2 bases, J shed 0 bases, and the junction held 4 bases outside the gene matches.